This TCR beta chain was identified during a study of shared clonotypes between healthy human individuals. Study-level information: The donor group consisted of two women and three men, aged 18 to 49. Study-level findings and limits: Relative to their counterparts shared across all four donors, non-shared clonotypes exhibited diminished generation probabilities. Among four donors, approximately 5.4% of naive CD4 clonotypes were found in common. In having few donors, the study represented limited genetic and exposure-history diversity.

As concerns this clone: Antigen unknown.

This table comes from immunoSEQ multiplex PCR, and its TCRdb copy is limited to in-frame clones, with some not included. The sample yields around 1.1 million clones, approximately 75% seen once. V dropped 9 bases and J dropped 4 bases, with 10 bases sitting between them. CDR1 and CDR2 (germline): LNHDA, SQIVND (reference sequence). The CDR3 covers 12 residues. This chain connects TRBV19 to TRBJ2-1; D gene uncertain. The TCR was taken from a young man in good health. Some clones in this sample may be carry-over from other donors' samples. The sequenced sample was memory CD4+ T cells from PBMCs. Subset noted: CD45RA-negative fraction. CDR3 bases: TGTGCCAGCTATGACGGGTACAATGAGCAGTTCTTC. It encodes CASYDGYNEQFF.